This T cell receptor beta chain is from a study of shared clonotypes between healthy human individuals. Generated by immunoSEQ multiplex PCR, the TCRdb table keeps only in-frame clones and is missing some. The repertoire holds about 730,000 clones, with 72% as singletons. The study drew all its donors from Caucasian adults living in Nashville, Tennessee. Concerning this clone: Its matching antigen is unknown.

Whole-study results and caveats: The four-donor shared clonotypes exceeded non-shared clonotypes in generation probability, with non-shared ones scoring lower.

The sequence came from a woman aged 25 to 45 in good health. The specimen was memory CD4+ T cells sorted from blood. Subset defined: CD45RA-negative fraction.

The CDR3 DNA reads TGCGCCAGCAGCCTTATGACAGGGGGCACTGGAAACACCATATATTTT. Translating gives CASSLMTGGTGNTIYF. The chain recombines TRBV4-1 with TRBJ1-3; 10 bases match TRBD1. Germline trimming cut 4 bases from V and 2 bases from J; bases unmatched to any gene: 5. The CDR3 runs 16 residues. Germline CDR1 and CDR2: MGHRA and YSYEKL.